A single sample is the source of the 21 T cell receptor beta chains below, sequenced in a study of blood T cell repertoires in COVID-19. Method: immunoSEQ multiplex PCR; TCRdb's copy keeps in-frame clones and lacks some. The sample holds about 240,000 clones, about 88% seen once. The source material was peripheral blood. Source of these receptors: a woman in her 50s with COVID-19, enrolled during active disease.

V and J are TRBV6-1 and TRBJ2-4, with D perhaps TRBD2 (5 bases). V was cut by 1 base and J by 0 bases, with 10 bases left in between. Looked up from germline, CDR1 is MNHNS and CDR2 is SASEGT. The CDR3 spans 16 residues. In DNA, the CDR3 is TGTGCCAGCAGTGAAGTAGGAGGCCTAGCCAAAAACATTCAGTACTTC. Amino acid sequence: CASSEVGGLAKNIQYF.

The rearrangement joins TRBV2 to TRBJ1-1; a possible D gene is TRBD1 (5 bases). Germline V gene lookup returns CDR1 SNHLY and CDR2 FYNNEI. The CDR3 consists of 14 residues. The CDR3 region has the DNA TGTGTTACGAGGTGGGTGAAAGGGGACACTGAAGCTTTCTTT. This translates into CVTRWVKGDTEAFF.

This chain uses TRBV4-2 with TRBJ2-1; 9 bases align to TRBD2. The junction had 3 bases not matched to a gene; V was cut back by 2 bases and J by 1 base. This CDR3 is 16 amino acids long. Looked up from germline, CDR1 is LGHNA and CDR2 is YNFKEQ. The CDR3 sequence: CASSQQTSGSYNEQFF. Written as DNA, the CDR3 is TGTGCCAGCAGCCAACAGACTAGCGGATCCTACAATGAGCAGTTCTTC.

In this sample, this clone turned up once. The chain couples TRBV6-1 to TRBJ2-5, with D tentatively TRBD1 (6 bases). From germline, CDR1 is MNHNS and CDR2 SASEGT. CDR3 length: 15 residues. V lost 0 bases and J 4 bases, leaving 12 bases between the germline ends. CDR3 amino acids: CASSEAITRGETQYF. CDR3 DNA: TGTGCCAGCAGTGAAGCTATCACCAGGGGAGAGACCCAGTACTTC.

The chain employs TRBV2 and TRBJ1-4; D call uncertain. The CDR3 covers 12 residues. V dropped 7 bases and J dropped 10 bases, with 13 bases sitting between them. Germline V lookup: CDR1 SNHLY, CDR2 FYNNEI. For the CDR3, the DNA is TGTGCCAGCATACCCTCGGAGGGAAAACTGTTTTTT. Protein: CASIPSEGKLFF.

The chain recombines TRBV7-6 with TRBJ2-1; D may be TRBD2 (6 bases). Deletions cut 4 bases from V and 4 bases from J, with 17 bases between. The CDR3 runs 16 residues. Germline V CDR1 and CDR2: SGHVS, FNYEAQ. The CDR3 DNA reads TGTGCCAGCAGCTCTGAGCGGGCCACTCCTTACAATGAGCAGTTCTTC. Its protein product is CASSSERATPYNEQFF.

The CDR3 region has the DNA TGTGCCTGGAGTCCTCTCACGGAGGGCTACGAGCAGTACGTC. Residues: CAWSPLTEGYEQYV. The chain has TRBV30 and TRBJ2-7, with TRBD2 as a possible D gene (6 bases). The CDR3 totals 14 residues. Per germline, CDR1 GTSNPN and CDR2 SVGIG (reference sequence). V shed 2 bases and J shed 3 bases, with 14 bases lying between them.

Comment on this clone: A junction boundary mismatches the germline segment, possibly from a read error. This chain joins TRBV29-1 and TRBJ1-2; 8 bases are shared with TRBD1. CDR3 length: 11 residues. Germline V gene lookup returns CDR1 SQVTM and CDR2 ANQGSEA. CDR3 in DNA: TGCAGCGTTCCCGGGACAGGCAACCTTCACTTC. This sequence encodes CSVPGTGNLHF.

V and J are TRBV4-1 and TRBJ1-2, with unresolved D. CDR3 length: 13 residues. Germline-derived CDR1 and CDR2 are MGHRA and YSYEKL. V dropped 0 bases and J dropped 5 bases, with 7 bases sitting between them. DNA for the CDR3: TGCGCCAGCAGCCAAGATCCCGGGTATGGCTACACCTTC. It encodes CASSQDPGYGYTF.

This clone showed up just once. The rearrangement links TRBV27 to TRBJ1-1, with TRBD1 as a possible D gene (6 bases). Germline CDR1 is MNHEY and CDR2 is SMNVEV (reference sequence). The CDR3 sequence is 15 residues long. With 4 bases removed from V and 11 bases from J, the gap between germline ends came to 23 bases. CDR3 sequence: CASSSTNPSRGKAFF. CDR3 nucleotide sequence: TGTGCCAGCAGTTCAACCAACCCCAGCAGGGGCAAGGCTTTCTTT.

This clone was counted once. The DNA of the CDR3 is TGTGCCAGCAGCGCTAACAGGGGGGTGTGGACTGAAGCTTTCTTT. It specifies CASSANRGVWTEAFF. The chain employs TRBV7-8 and TRBJ1-1; the match to TRBD1 covers 8 bases. J gave up 5 bases and V 5 bases, and 10 bases lay outside the gene matches. Germline V gives CDR1 SGHVS, CDR2 FQNEAQ. The CDR3 loop spans 15 amino acids.

The chain carries TRBV6-1 and TRBJ1-6; the D gene is possibly TRBD1 (6 bases). This CDR3 has 16 residues. Germline loops: CDR1 MNHNS, CDR2 SASEGT. V was clipped by 4 bases and J by 6 bases, with 16 bases between them. The CDR3, as DNA: TGTGCCAGCAGTGGCGGGGGGGCCCTACGTAATTCACCCCTCCACTTT. Translated: CASSGGGALRNSPLHF.

The rearrangement joins TRBV2 to TRBJ1-4, with TRBD1 identical over 7 bases. The CDR3 is 14 residues long. Germline CDR1 and CDR2: SNHLY and FYNNEI. The junction had 11 bases not matched to a gene; V was cut back by 8 bases and J by 8 bases. CDR3 region: CASSLNQGDEKLFF. CDR3 sequence (DNA): TGTGCCAGCTCCCTAAATCAGGGGGACGAAAAACTGTTTTTT. Full variable domain (rest looked up from reference TRBV2 and TRBJ1-4): EPEVTQTPSHQVTQMGQEVILRCVPISNHLYFYWYRQILGQKVEFLVSFYNNEISEKSEIFDDQFSVERPDGSNFTLKIRSTKLEDSAMYFCASSLNQGDEKLFFGSGTQLSVL.

The CDR3 nucleotides read TGTGCCAGCAGCTTAGGTCCGGGACAGTTCAATGAGCAGTTCTTC. It encodes CASSLGPGQFNEQFF. V and J are TRBV11-2 and TRBJ2-1; 7 bases match TRBD1. V was pared by 1 base and J by 6 bases, with 6 bases of the junction left unmatched. The germline CDR1 and CDR2 sequences are SGHAT and FQNNGV. The CDR3 sequence is 15 residues long.

V gene TRBV11-2 combines with J gene TRBJ1-1; D not certain. The CDR3 runs 14 residues. Germline V CDR1 and CDR2: SGHAT, FQNNGV. V lost 3 bases to trimming and J lost 6 bases, with 14 bases between them. Written as DNA, the CDR3 is TGTGCCAGCAGCTTCCTCCCCGGGAGCGCTGAAGCTTTCTTT. Translation gives CASSFLPGSAEAFF. Full variable domain (missing parts from reference TRBV11-2 and TRBJ1-1): EAGVAQSPRYKIIEKRQSVAFWCNPISGHATLYWYQQILGQGPKLLIQFQNNGVVDDSQLPKDRFSAERLKGVDSTLKIQPAKLEDSAVYLCASSFLPGSAEAFFGQGTRLTVV.

The V gene is TRBV7-2, the J gene TRBJ2-2; 7 bases are shared with TRBD2. This CDR3 region has 13 residues. Germline V gene data show CDR1 as SGHTA and CDR2 as FQGNSA. V lost 11 bases and J lost 3; bases outside the gene matches: 6. In nucleotides, the CDR3 is TGTGCCGGGGGGGAGCCCCACACCGGGGAGCTGTTTTTT. This gives the protein CAGGEPHTGELFF.

The genes are TRBV14 and TRBJ2-3; perhaps TRBD1 as D (6 bases). CDR3 length equals 15 residues. Trimming stripped 3 bases from V and 2 bases from J, with 12 bases between. Per the germline V gene, CDR1 is SGHDN and CDR2 is FVKESK. CDR3 protein: CASSQVRQATDTQYF. CDR3 sequence (DNA): TGTGCCAGCAGCCAGGTTCGACAGGCCACAGATACGCAGTATTTT.

This chain joins TRBV2 and TRBJ1-5; 7 positions agree with TRBD1. The germline V gene encodes CDR1 SNHLY and CDR2 FYNNEI. The CDR3 runs 13 residues. The V segment lost 6 bases and the J segment 3 bases; nucleotides outside the gene matches: 2. This CDR3 is CASRGQNNQPQHF. CDR3 coding DNA: TGTGCCAGCAGGGGACAGAACAATCAGCCCCAGCATTTT.

The chain recombines TRBV6-5 with TRBJ1-1; D may be TRBD1 (6 bases). This CDR3 contains 13 residues. Germline V gives CDR1 MNHEY, CDR2 SVGAGI. Trimming left V 7 bases short and J 6 bases short, with 15 bases between. The CDR3 sequence is CASNADRGAEAFF. DNA for the CDR3: TGTGCCAGCAACGCGGACAGAGGCGCTGAAGCTTTCTTT.

The rearrangement joins TRBV6-2 or TRBV6-3 to TRBJ1-2; D gene ambiguous. Trimming took off 6 bases at V and 2 bases at J, with 19 bases between the two ends. Germline CDR1 is MNHEY and CDR2 is SVGEGT. The CDR3 length is 16 residues. Written as DNA, the CDR3 is TGTGCCAGCAGCCTCCGTGGAGGCACCCTAAACTATGGCTACACCTTC. Encoded protein: CASSLRGGTLNYGYTF.

Note on this clone: This may arise from a read error, as a much more abundant clone is one base away. The rearrangement joins TRBV3-1 (or the pseudogene TRBV3-2) to TRBJ1-6; TRBD1 aligns across 9 bases. Germline CDR1 is LGHDT and CDR2 is YNNKEL (reference sequence). J lost 8 bases, V lost 4 bases, and 0 bases had no gene match. The CDR3 spans 13 residues. CDR3 protein: CASSRDRDSPLHF. The CDR3 DNA sequence: TGTGCCAGCAGCCGGGACAGGGATTCACCCCTCCACTTT.